This paragraph covers one T cell receptor (delta chain) sequence. Its antigen is unidentified. This CDR3 region has 16 residues. Germline values: CDR1 TSWWSYY, CDR2 QGS. Trimming left V 1 base short and J 8 bases short, with 20 bases between. The data belong to a study of Vδ1+ human thymocytes. Study-level points and caveats: Despite high sort purity, about 20% of thymic T cell receptor delta sequences were Vdelta2. Thymic TRG and TRD repertoires appeared highly polyclonal, with Gaussian CDR3 length distributions. TRD repertoires were essentially private, unlike widely shared TRG clonotypes.

Alphabeta T cells were depleted, then CD3+ Vdelta1+ Vdelta2- thymocytes were FACS-sorted. Between roughly 98% and 99.6% of sorted thymocytes were Vdelta1+. The template was reverse-transcribed extracted RNA. Multiplex PCR used pooled V-gene forward primers and a constant-region reverse primer to amplify CDR3s. TCRdb re-called the multiplex PCR reads with CATT. The sample consists of over 45,000 delta-chain clones, around 15% of them appearing once. Sequencing was done on a sample of Vdelta1+ gamma-delta thymocytes from the thymus. Subset here: FACS-sorted CD3+ TCRalphabeta- TCRVdelta1+ TCRVdelta2- thymocytes. The chain couples TRDV1 to TRDJ1; perhaps TRDD3 as D (5 bases). The origin of this receptor is a boy under three years old who had congenital heart surgery. The CDR3 sequence: CALGERGTSLGPKLIF. The CDR3 region has the DNA TGTGCTCTTGGGGAACGTGGCACGTCGCTGGGACCAAAACTCATCTTT.